What follows describes a single TCR beta chain. In germline, CDR1 is KGHSH, CDR2 LQKENI. The CDR3 has 16 amino acids. V gave up 3 bases and J gave up 4 bases, with 18 bases separating them. The sample originates from a study of T cell changes during pregnancy in multiple sclerosis. Clones were sequenced by immunoSEQ multiplex PCR, and TCRdb holds only the in-frame ones, with some missing. The table shows under 65,000 clones, with about nine tenths occurring only once. This receptor was obtained from a female donor with multiple sclerosis, enrolled in a pregnancy study. The chain couples TRBV18 to TRBJ1-1; TRBD1 is a possible D gene (5 bases). Sequenced here: CD4+ T cells from peripheral blood mononuclear cells, sampled after pregnancy. In nucleotides, the CDR3 is TGTGCCAGCTCACCGTCGTCGACCAGGGAGGTCACTGAAGCTTTCTTT. It translates to CASSPSSTREVTEAFF. Complete variable domain (other parts from reference TRBV18 and TRBJ1-1): NAGVMQNPRHLVRRRGQEARLRCSPMKGHSHVYWYRQLPEEGLKFMVYLQKENIIDESGMPKERFSAEFPKEGPSILRIQQVVRGDSAAYFCASSPSSTREVTEAFFGQGTRLTVV.